These T cell receptor beta chains were read from a single sample in a study of blood T cell repertoires in COVID-19. Measured with immunoSEQ multiplex PCR; TCRdb has only the in-frame clones, and not every one. Of roughly 250,000 clones listed, about 90% were seen once; the top ten hold 1% to 1.5%. The sample taken for sequencing was PBMCs or T cells enriched from blood (not recorded which). The receptors shown here come from a human donor in a cohort exposed to, infected with or recovered from COVID-19 (not recorded which). The donor label of this sample is uncertain. Both conserved end residues are part of each CDR3. D genes are given only for firm matches. Not all rows give a size; the values are once, few, many and, for expanded clones, a class.

d_call j_call v_call clone_size cdr3_aa cdr3_nt
NA TRBJ2-3 TRBV7-3 NA CASTNPGEDTQYF TGTGCCAGCACCAACCCGGGGGAGGATACGCAGTATTTT
NA TRBJ1-2 TRBV18 NA CASALAGGNYGYTF TGTGCCAGCGCTTTGGCGGGAGGGAACTATGGCTACACCTTC
TRBD2 TRBJ2-2 TRBV9 NA CASSVAAGGRGELFF TGTGCCAGCAGCGTAGCGGCGGGGGGGCGCGGGGAGCTGTTTTTT
NA TRBJ1-2 TRBV9 NA CASSSPEVHGGYTF TGTGCCAGCAGCTCCCCCGAGGTGCATGGTGGCTACACCTTC
TRBD1 TRBJ2-7 TRBV2 NA CASKRDSFSYEQYF TGTGCCAGCAAAAGGGACAGCTTCTCCTACGAGCAGTACTTC
NA TRBJ1-1 TRBV5-6 NA CASRDTVNTEAFF TGTGCCAGCAGGGACACGGTGAACACTGAAGCTTTCTTT
TRBD2 TRBJ2-4 TRBV7-8 NA CASSSTRGSGNIQYF TGTGCCAGCAGCTCAACTCGGGGTAGCGGGAACATTCAGTACTTC
NA TRBJ2-7 TRBV5-1 NA CASSLSGGVGEQYF TGCGCCAGCAGCTTGAGTGGCGGGGTGGGCGAGCAGTACTTC
TRBD1 TRBJ2-6 TRBV7-9 NA CASSDGQGAFSLGANVLTF TGTGCCAGCAGCGATGGACAGGGCGCTTTTTCTCTGGGGGCCAACGTCCTGACTTTC
TRBD1 TRBJ1-4 TRBV19 NA CASSPGQAGNEKLFF TGTGCCAGTAGTCCAGGACAGGCGGGTAATGAAAAACTGTTTTTT
TRBD1 TRBJ1-2 TRBV2 NA CASMAGGPNYGYTF TGTGCCAGCATGGCAGGGGGCCCTAACTATGGCTACACCTTC
NA TRBJ1-5 TRBV5-1 NA CASSLMGGQPQHF TGCGCCAGCAGCTTGATGGGGGGGCAGCCCCAGCATTTT
NA TRBJ2-2 TRBV9 few CASSGGAGELFF TGTGCCAGCAGCGGCGGGGCCGGGGAGCTGTTTTTT
TRBD2 TRBJ2-7 TRBV27 NA CASSPSGGDNSYEQYF TGTGCCAGCAGCCCATCGGGGGGGGACAACTCCTACGAGCAGTACTTC
NA TRBJ2-7 TRBV13 NA CASRRVLHEQYF TGTGCCAGCAGACGAGTTCTCCACGAGCAGTACTTC
NA TRBJ1-1 TRBV12-3/TRBV12-4 NA CASSQQENTEAFF TGTGCCAGCAGCCAACAGGAAAACACTGAAGCTTTCTTT
NA TRBJ1-2 TRBV5-1 NA CASSLDRAYGYTF TGCGCCAGCAGCTTGGACAGGGCCTATGGCTACACCTTC
NA TRBJ1-2 TRBV20-1 NA CSASSGGGYTF TGCAGTGCTAGTTCGGGGGGTGGCTACACCTTC
TRBD2 TRBJ2-1 TRBV24-1 NA CATSGRGLATYNEQFF TGTGCCACCAGTGGCCGAGGACTAGCGACCTACAATGAGCAGTTCTTC
TRBD1 TRBJ1-4 TRBV29-1 NA CSVTAPTGTEANEKLFF TGCAGCGTCACTGCCCCTACAGGGACAGAAGCTAATGAAAAACTGTTTTTT
NA TRBJ2-1 TRBV3-1/TRBV3-2 NA CASSQNVVGTTGLMDEQFF TGTGCCAGCAGCCAAAATGTAGTAGGGACGACAGGTCTCATGGATGAGCAGTTCTTC
NA TRBJ1-6 TRBV5-5 NA CASSFNWERNSPLHF TGTGCCAGCAGCTTTAATTGGGAGAGGAATTCACCCCTCCACTTT
NA TRBJ2-7 TRBV7-6 NA CASSHRTAHRGEQYF TGTGCCAGCAGCCATAGGACTGCCCATCGGGGGGAGCAGTACTTC
NA TRBJ2-2 TRBV7-9 few CASSRALTGNTGELFF TGTGCCAGCAGCCGCGCGCTTACAGGGAACACCGGGGAGCTGTTTTTT
NA TRBJ1-1 TRBV2 NA CASSWVAGNTEAFF TGTGCCAGCAGTTGGGTCGCGGGGAACACTGAAGCTTTCTTT
TRBD2 TRBJ2-7 TRBV28 NA CASSRTSGGALYEQYF TGTGCCAGCAGTCGGACTAGCGGGGGGGCTCTCTACGAGCAGTACTTC
TRBD1 TRBJ1-5 TRBV10-3 NA CAISALGTGGNQPQHF TGTGCCATCAGTGCTCTAGGGACAGGGGGTAATCAGCCCCAGCATTTT
NA TRBJ2-2 TRBV18 NA CASSPRVLITGELFF TGTGCCAGCTCACCTCGCGTGTTGATAACCGGGGAGCTGTTTTTT
NA TRBJ1-5 TRBV7-2 NA CASSLQGVGNQPQHF TGTGCCAGCAGCTTGCAAGGGGTCGGCAATCAGCCCCAGCATTTT
NA TRBJ1-1 TRBV10-2 few CASSLSANTEAFF TGCGCCAGCAGTTTAAGCGCGAACACTGAAGCTTTCTTT
TRBD1 TRBJ1-1 TRBV3-1/TRBV3-2 NA CASSQAPGTGSFAFF TGTGCCAGCAGCCAAGCCCCCGGGACAGGGTCATTTGCTTTCTTT
TRBD2 TRBJ2-5 TRBV7-9 NA CASTSETSTKTQYF TGTGCCAGCACCTCAGAGACTAGCACGAAGACCCAGTACTTC
TRBD1 TRBJ1-2 TRBV29-1 NA CSGNTGAYGYTF TGCAGCGGTAACACAGGGGCCTATGGCTACACCTTC
TRBD1 TRBJ2-7 TRBV6-5 once CASSPGQVYYEQYF TGTGCCAGCAGTCCCGGACAGGTCTACTACGAGCAGTACTTC
TRBD2 TRBJ2-1 TRBV5-1 few CASSLVVAGGSDEQFF TGCGCCAGCAGCTTGGTAGTAGCGGGGGGTTCGGATGAGCAGTTCTTC
TRBD2 TRBJ2-3 TRBV5-6 once CASSLWSGGSWKQYF TGTGCCAGCAGCTTGTGGAGCGGGGGGTCCTGGAAGCAGTATTTT
TRBD1 TRBJ1-6 TRBV5-1 NA CASSTRQGENSPLHF TGCGCCAGCAGCACCCGACAGGGGGAAAATTCACCCCTCCACTTT
NA TRBJ1-4 TRBV9 NA CASSVPGSDEKLFF TGTGCCAGCAGCGTACCGGGAAGTGATGAAAAACTGTTTTTT
NA TRBJ2-6 TRBV7-9 NA CASSLGDRRYSGANVLTF TGTGCCAGCAGCTTAGGAGACAGGCGATACTCTGGGGCCAACGTCCTGACTTTC
NA TRBJ1-5 TRBV6-1 NA CASSEGIIVNQPQHF TGTGCCAGCAGTGAAGGTATCATAGTAAATCAGCCCCAGCATTTT
TRBD2 TRBJ2-3 TRBV5-4 NA CASSLPLAGEPTDTQYF TGTGCCAGCAGCTTGCCTCTAGCGGGGGAGCCCACAGATACGCAGTATTTT
TRBD1 TRBJ1-6 TRBV6-5 once CASRNRGDYNSPLHF TGTGCCAGCAGGAACAGGGGGGATTATAATTCACCCCTCCACTTT
NA TRBJ2-2 TRBV27 NA CASSFGGSGELFF TGTGCCAGCAGTTTCGGCGGGTCCGGGGAGCTGTTTTTT
NA TRBJ1-1 TRBV29-1 NA CSVKGGPEAFF TGCAGCGTCAAGGGGGGGCCTGAAGCTTTCTTT
NA TRBJ1-6 TRBV30 NA CAWRPGYNSPLHF TGTGCCTGGAGGCCGGGTTATAATTCACCCCTCCACTTT
NA TRBJ1-1 TRBV7-9 NA CASERQRNTEAFF TGTGCCAGCGAAAGACAGAGGAACACTGAAGCTTTCTTT
TRBD1 TRBJ2-1 TRBV6-5 NA CASSIRQGVGNEQFF TGTGCCAGCAGCATACGACAGGGGGTCGGGAATGAGCAGTTCTTC